The T cell receptor (beta chain) under discussion was sequenced for a study of shared clonotypes between healthy human individuals. Overall study: Contributing individuals were a couple of females and three males aged 18 to 49.

Turning to this clone: Its specificity is unknown.

As processed by the authors: Filtering differed, since immunoSEQ gave only junction sequences and no quality scores. Only in-frame clones appear in the TCRdb table, and some are missing; sequencing was by immunoSEQ multiplex PCR. V and J calls plus clone size are reproduced from that table; the DNA served to infer D and trimming. The repertoire holds hundreds of thousands of clones, with roughly 91% as singletons. Study observations and caveats: Inspection by rarefaction showed sorted-subset sequencing to be incomplete despite large depth.

CD45RO+ cells went into CD8 memory alongside CCR7-negative CD45RA+ TemRA cells. V shed 0 bases and J 3 bases; nucleotides not matched to a gene: 8. Germline assignment: CDR1 MGHRA and CDR2 YSYEKL. The CDR3 loop spans 17 amino acids. The receptor was isolated from a man aged 18 to 29 in good health. The chain has TRBV4-1 and TRBJ2-1, with TRBD1 identical over 7 bases. Sequenced input: memory CD8+ T cells sorted from blood. Subset indicated: CD45RO+ cells pooled with CCR7-negative TemRA cells. The CDR3 coding sequence is TGCGCCAGCAGCCAAGATATCGGACAGGAGTTCTACAATGAGCAGTTCTTC. Encoded protein: CASSQDIGQEFYNEQFF.